The next 9 T cell receptor beta chains were all read from a single sample in a study of PD-L1 blockade in urothelial cancer. Using immunoSEQ multiplex PCR, the repertoire was profiled, and TCRdb retains in-frame clones only, with some absent. This sample has under 90,000 clones, with 90% found just once. Specimen: PBMCs, collected around atezolizumab (anti-PD-L1) treatment. The receptors were sampled from a man aged 55 to 70 with urothelial cancer.

The J gene is TRBJ2-3, the V gene TRBV30; D not certain. The length of the CDR3 is 13 residues. V gave up 4 bases and J gave up 2 bases, with 10 bases separating them. Germline V gene data show CDR1 as GTSNPN and CDR2 as SVGIG (reference sequence). CDR3 protein: CAWNERITDTQYF. CDR3 DNA: TGTGCCTGGAACGAGAGAATCACAGATACGCAGTATTTT.

The rearrangement links TRBV15 to TRBJ2-1, with TRBD2 matching 13 bases. This CDR3 contains 14 residues. The trim removed 0 bases at V and 16 bases at J, leaving 6 bases unmatched. Germline V gene sequence: CDR1 LNHNV, CDR2 YYDKDF (reference sequence). The CDR3 DNA is TGTGCCACCAGCAGAGAAACTAGCGGGGGGGCCTTTTTCTTC. Residues: CATSRETSGGAFFF.

This sequence joins TRBV28 and TRBJ2-5; D is unclear. This CDR3 spans 14 amino acids. The germline gives CDR1 MDHEN, CDR2 SYDVKM. The V gene lost 1 base and the J gene lost 5 bases, with 11 bases spanning the gap. DNA for the CDR3: TGTGCCAGCAGTTTATCCCAGACCGGGGAGACCCAGTACTTC. Its translation is CASSLSQTGETQYF.

This clone appeared once. The rearrangement uses TRBV19 and TRBJ2-7; D uncertain. Germline V gene lookup returns CDR1 LNHDA and CDR2 SQIVND (reference sequence). Trimming removed 5 bases at V and 0 bases at J, with 17 bases between. CDR3 length: 16 amino acids. CDR3 in amino acids: CASSEGLGRYSYEQYF. CDR3 nucleotides: TGTGCCAGTAGTGAAGGTCTAGGAAGATACTCCTACGAGCAGTACTTC. The complete variable domain, with remaining parts taken from reference TRBV19 and TRBJ2-7, reads DGGITQSPKYLFRKEGQNVTLSCEQNLNHDAMYWYRQDPGQGLRLIYYSQIVNDFQKGDIAEGYSVSREKKESFPLTVTSAQKNPTAFYLCASSEGLGRYSYEQYFGPGTRLTVT.

This chain links TRBV7-2 with TRBJ2-3; D might be TRBD2 (5 bases). The CDR3 contains 16 residues. Trimming removed 7 bases from V and 2 bases from J, with 19 bases in between. The germline CDR1 and CDR2 sequences are SGHTA and FQGNSA. This CDR3 reads CASTPFEGAFTDTQYF. The CDR3 DNA follows: TGTGCCAGCACCCCATTCGAGGGTGCGTTCACAGATACGCAGTATTTT.

The rearrangement uses TRBV6-5 and TRBJ1-1; TRBD1 agrees at 7 bases. The CDR3 covers 12 residues. The V and J ends lost 5 bases and 7 bases, in that order; junction bases with no gene match: 4. Germline lookup yields CDR1 MNHEY and CDR2 SVGAGI. DNA of the CDR3: TGTGCCAGCAGTCACAGGGGTGGTGAAGCTTTCTTT. The encoded protein is CASSHRGGEAFF.

The chain uses TRBV11-2 and TRBJ1-3; D remains ambiguous. V shed 5 bases and J shed 0 bases, with 17 bases lying between them. Germline values: CDR1 SGHAT, CDR2 FQNNGV. CDR3 length: 17 residues. The CDR3 spells CASSRNTGAFSGNTIYF. In DNA form, the CDR3 reads TGTGCCAGCAGCCGTAATACGGGTGCCTTCTCTGGAAACACCATATATTTT.

The chain is built from TRBV19 and TRBJ1-5; D call uncertain. V lost 5 bases and J 5 bases, leaving 10 bases between the germline ends. CDR3 length: 13 amino acids. Germline V gene data show CDR1 as LNHDA and CDR2 as SQIVND (reference sequence). The DNA of the CDR3 is TGTGCCAGTAGTTACCAGGAATATCAGCCCCAGCATTTT. Protein sequence: CASSYQEYQPQHF.

As DNA, the CDR3 is TGTGCCAGCAGCCCACGCCGGGAGACCCAGTACTTC. The encoded protein is CASSPRRETQYF. The V call is TRBV7-9, the J call TRBJ2-5; D is unresolved. V lost 5 bases to trimming and J lost 5 bases, with 9 bases between them. This CDR3 comprises 12 residues. CDR1 is SEHNR and CDR2 is FQNEAQ in the germline V gene (reference sequence).